The subject of this entry is one TCR beta chain. These data come from a study of blood T cell repertoires in COVID-19. Study context: From T cells, B-cell-depleted T cells, or PBMCs came the material, which was cDNA or gDNA.

In the original processing: From reference gene primer amplification, estimates of nucleated cell counts were derived. Data came from immunoSEQ multiplex PCR; TCRdb stores just in-frame clones and leaves some out. V and J calls and clone size are those listed in that table; D and trimming were worked out from the DNA. The table records fewer than 180,000 clones, approximately 86% of them present only once. With 0 bases clipped from V and 4 bases from J, the junction kept 4 bases outside the gene matches. The length of the CDR3 is 15 residues. Germline V gene lookup returns CDR1 SGDLS and CDR2 YYNGEE.

V gene TRBV9 combines with J gene TRBJ2-3, with 8 bases matching TRBD2. Sequenced: peripheral blood. This sequence originates from a man between 65 and 80 years old with acute or convalescent COVID-19. CDR3 sequence: CASSVGIGRADTQYF. CDR3 sequence (DNA): TGTGCCAGCAGCGTAGGGATCGGGAGGGCAGATACGCAGTATTTT. Supplemented by reference TRBV9 and TRBJ2-3, the full variable domain reads DSGVTQTPKHLITATGQRVTLRCSPRSGDLSVYWYQQSLDQGLQFLIQYYNGEERAKGNILERFSAQQFPDLHSELNLSSLELGDSALYFCASSVGIGRADTQYFGPGTRLTVL.